This T cell receptor beta chain was identified during a study of T cells after yellow fever vaccination. This clonotype was observed at least ten times. Antigen specificity is unknown. TCRdb fed the 5' RACE reads into MiXCR, producing one record per CDR3 protein. This repertoire shows around 310,000 distinct CDR3 sequences, roughly 4% found once; its top ten account for 20% to 25%. The V gene's germline CDR1 is LNHDA and CDR2 SQIVND (reference sequence). CDR3 length equals 13 residues. V dropped 6 bases and J dropped 0 bases, with 3 bases sitting between them. Findings and limits, study-wide: The secondary T-cell response peaked on day 5, not day 15, but was weaker.

Sequencing used PBMCs, obtained 5 days after the yellow fever booster vaccination. The source is a man aged 18 to 29 who received the YFV17D yellow fever vaccine. The V and J genes are TRBV19 and TRBJ2-6; D is ambiguous. The CDR3 here is CASRASGANVLTF. The CDR3 coding sequence is TGTGCCAGTAGGGCCTCTGGGGCCAACGTCCTGACTTTC.